This is a list of T cell receptor beta chains from one sample in a study of CD8 T cells in ankylosing spondylitis. MiXCR, run by TCRdb on the 5' RACE reads, gives a single entry per CDR3 protein. The table includes 130,000 or so distinct CDR3 sequences, roughly 17% detected once. The sequencing input was blood, either unsorted or a sorted T cell fraction (not recorded which). The receptors originated from a male donor with ankylosing spondylitis. Each CDR3 is given with its conserved first and last residue. The D gene is left open where the match is weak. Size values are once, few and many counts, or a class for expanded clones, and some rows have none.

abundance	v_gene	d_gene	j_gene	CDR3nt	CDR3aa
NA	TRBV7-6	NA	TRBJ2-7	TGTGCCAGCAGCTTAGTTGGGGGACACTCCTACGAGCAGTACTTC	CASSLVGGHSYEQYF
few	TRBV7-9	NA	TRBJ2-1	TGTGCCAGCAGCAATTCCCCGTCATTAGGTGATGAGCAGTTCTTC	CASSNSPSLGDEQFF
few	TRBV5-4	TRBD1	TRBJ2-7	TGTGCCAGCAGCCATCCGGGACAGGGGTCCTACGAGCAGTACTTC	CASSHPGQGSYEQYF
few	TRBV12-3/TRBV12-4	TRBD2	TRBJ2-1	TGTGCCAGCAGCCGGACTAGCGGGACCTACAATGAGCAGTTCTTC	CASSRTSGTYNEQFF
NA	TRBV6-5	NA	TRBJ2-1	TGTGCCAGCAGTTACGGAGGCCCCTACAATGAGCAGTTCTTC	CASSYGGPYNEQFF
NA	TRBV27	NA	TRBJ2-3	TGTGCCAGCAGTTTATCGACCGGGACTACGCAGTATTTT	CASSLSTGTTQYF
few	TRBV15	NA	TRBJ2-3	TGTGCCACCAGCAGATTACCGGGACTTGGAGGCCTCACAGATACGCAGTATTTT	CATSRLPGLGGLTDTQYF
NA	TRBV7-2	NA	TRBJ2-7	TGTGCCAGCAGCCCACGTTGGGTCTACGAGCAGTACTTC	CASSPRWVYEQYF
many	TRBV20-1	NA	TRBJ1-2	TGCAGTGCAAATCCGGGACAAATTCCCCACTATGGCTACACCTTC	CSANPGQIPHYGYTF
NA	TRBV7-9	NA	TRBJ2-5	TGTGCCAGCAGCTTTTTTTCCCCCGGACAAGAGACCCAGTACTTC	CASSFFSPGQETQYF
NA	TRBV3-1	NA	TRBJ2-7	TGTGCCAGCAGAGTGAGGAACGAGCAGTACTTC	CASRVRNEQYF
NA	TRBV9	NA	TRBJ1-5	TGTGCCAGCAGCGTAGATGGGGGGCAGGGCAATCAGCCCCAGCATTTT	CASSVDGGQGNQPQHF
few	TRBV7-2	NA	TRBJ2-1	TGTGCCAGCAGCTTAGCGTACCCCACCGGGTTTGGATACAATGAGCAGTTCTTC	CASSLAYPTGFGYNEQFF
NA	TRBV2	NA	TRBJ2-2	TGTGCCAGCAGCGATACAAGGGCCGGGGAGCTGTTTTTT	CASSDTRAGELFF
NA	TRBV10-2	NA	TRBJ2-1	TGCGCCAGCCTCCAGGGGCGGCAGCAGTTCTTC	CASLQGRQQFF
many	TRBV29-1	NA	TRBJ2-7	TGCAGCGTTGAAGTGAACGGGTTATCCTACGAGCAGTACTTC	CSVEVNGLSYEQYF
NA	TRBV27	NA	TRBJ2-3	TGTGCCAGCAGTTTAGACGGAGAGGGCACAGATACGCAGTATTTT	CASSLDGEGTDTQYF
NA	TRBV5-5	NA	TRBJ2-1	TGTGCCAGCAGCTTGTTCAGGGACCCTACACATGAGCAGTTCTTC	CASSLFRDPTHEQFF
NA	TRBV7-6	TRBD1	TRBJ2-7	TGTGCCAGCAGTCCAGACAGGGTTTCTACGTACGAGCAGTACTTC	CASSPDRVSTYEQYF
few	TRBV28	NA	TRBJ2-7	TGTGCCAGCAGTTTATGGGTCTCAGGGTCCTACGAGCAGTACTTC	CASSLWVSGSYEQYF
few	TRBV6-5	NA	TRBJ1-1	TGTGCCAGCAGTTACTCGGGGTCCCCTGGCACTGAAGCTTTCTTT	CASSYSGSPGTEAFF
few	TRBV9	NA	TRBJ2-2	TGTGCCAGCAGCGAGGATAGCACCGGGGAGCTGTTTTTT	CASSEDSTGELFF
NA	TRBV3-1	NA	TRBJ2-1	TGTGCCAGCAGCCCCTCCTGGGTGGGAGAGTTCTACAATGAGCAGTTCTTC	CASSPSWVGEFYNEQFF
NA	TRBV5-1	NA	TRBJ1-5	TGCGCCATCGCCCCAGGGAGTAATCAGCCCCAGCATTTT	CAIAPGSNQPQHF
few	TRBV6-5	TRBD1	TRBJ2-7	TGTGCCAGCAGTTGGGGACAGGGACCCTACGAGCAGTACTTC	CASSWGQGPYEQYF
NA	TRBV19	NA	TRBJ2-1	TGTGCCAGTAGTTTGGCTAGTCGCAATGAGCAGTTCTTC	CASSLASRNEQFF
few	TRBV6-1	NA	TRBJ2-1	TGTGCCAGCAGAGTTAATGAGCAGTTCTTC	CASRVNEQFF